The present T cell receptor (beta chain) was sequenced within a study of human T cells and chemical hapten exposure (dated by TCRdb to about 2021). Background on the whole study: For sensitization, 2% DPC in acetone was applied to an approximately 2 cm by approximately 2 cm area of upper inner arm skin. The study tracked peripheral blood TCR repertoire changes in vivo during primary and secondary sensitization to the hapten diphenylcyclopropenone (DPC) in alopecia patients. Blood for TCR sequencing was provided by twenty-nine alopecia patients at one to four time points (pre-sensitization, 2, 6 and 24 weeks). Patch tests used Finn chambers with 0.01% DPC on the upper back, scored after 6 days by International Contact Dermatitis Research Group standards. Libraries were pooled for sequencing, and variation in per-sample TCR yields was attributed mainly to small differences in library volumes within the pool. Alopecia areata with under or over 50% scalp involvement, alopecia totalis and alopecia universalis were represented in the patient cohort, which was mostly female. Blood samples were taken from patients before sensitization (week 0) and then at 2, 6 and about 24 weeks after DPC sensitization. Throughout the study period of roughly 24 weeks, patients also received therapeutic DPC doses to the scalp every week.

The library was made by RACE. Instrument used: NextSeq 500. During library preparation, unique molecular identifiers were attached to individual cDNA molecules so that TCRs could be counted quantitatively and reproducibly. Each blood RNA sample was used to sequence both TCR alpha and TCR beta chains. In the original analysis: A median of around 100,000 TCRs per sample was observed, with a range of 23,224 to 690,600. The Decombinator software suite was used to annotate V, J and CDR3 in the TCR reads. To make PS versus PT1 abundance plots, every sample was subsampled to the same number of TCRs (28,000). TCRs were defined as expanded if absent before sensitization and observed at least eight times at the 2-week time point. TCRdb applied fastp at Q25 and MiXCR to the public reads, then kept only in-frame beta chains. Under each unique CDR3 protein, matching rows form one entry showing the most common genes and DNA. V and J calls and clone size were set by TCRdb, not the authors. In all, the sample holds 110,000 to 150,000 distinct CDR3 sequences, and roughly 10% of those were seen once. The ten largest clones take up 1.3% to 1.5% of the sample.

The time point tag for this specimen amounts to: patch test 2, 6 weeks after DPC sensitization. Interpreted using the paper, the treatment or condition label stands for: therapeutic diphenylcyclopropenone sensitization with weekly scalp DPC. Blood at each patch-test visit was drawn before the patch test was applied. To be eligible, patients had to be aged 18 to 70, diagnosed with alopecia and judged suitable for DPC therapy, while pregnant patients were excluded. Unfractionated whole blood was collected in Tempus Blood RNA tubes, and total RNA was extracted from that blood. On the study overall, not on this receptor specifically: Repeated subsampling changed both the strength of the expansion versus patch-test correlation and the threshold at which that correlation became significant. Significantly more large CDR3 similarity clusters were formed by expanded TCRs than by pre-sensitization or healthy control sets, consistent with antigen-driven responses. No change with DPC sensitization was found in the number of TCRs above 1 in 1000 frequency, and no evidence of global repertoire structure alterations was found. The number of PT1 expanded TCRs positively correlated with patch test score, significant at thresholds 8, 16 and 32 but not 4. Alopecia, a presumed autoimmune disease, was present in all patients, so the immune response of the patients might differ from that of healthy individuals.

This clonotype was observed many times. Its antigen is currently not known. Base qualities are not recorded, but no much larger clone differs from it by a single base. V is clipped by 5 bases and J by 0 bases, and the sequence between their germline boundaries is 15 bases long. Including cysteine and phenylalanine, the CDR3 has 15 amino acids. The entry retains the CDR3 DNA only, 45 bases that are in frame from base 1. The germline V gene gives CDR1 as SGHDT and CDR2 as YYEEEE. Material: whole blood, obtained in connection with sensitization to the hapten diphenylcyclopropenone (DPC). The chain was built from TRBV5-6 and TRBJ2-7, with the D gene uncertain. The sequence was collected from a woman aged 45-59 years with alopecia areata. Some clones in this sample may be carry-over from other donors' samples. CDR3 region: CASSYRATGSYEQYF. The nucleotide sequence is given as TGTGCCAGCAGTTACCGGGCCACTGGCTCCTACGAGCAGTACTTC.